This is a list of T cell receptor beta chains from one sample in a study of blood T cells in healthy people across ages. Each CDR3 protein is one row after TCRdb ran MiXCR on the 5' RACE reads. The data contain over 950,000 distinct CDR3 sequences, 51% of them singletons. The sequencing sample was made of blood. These TCRs come from a woman aged 60-75 years in good health. Both conserved end residues are part of each CDR3. D genes are given only for firm matches. The size entry is marked missing in some rows and otherwise reads once, few, many or a size class.

>NA|TRBV29-1|NA|TRBJ2-2
CSVGRGETNTGELFF
TGCAGCGTTGGGAGGGGGGAGACAAACACCGGGGAGCTGTTTTTT
>TRBD1|TRBV4-1|NA|TRBJ2-7
CASSQERSAGQGAYEQYF
TGCGCCAGCAGCCAAGAAAGGTCCGCGGGACAGGGGGCCTACGAGCAGTACTTC
>TRBD2|TRBV7-2|NA|TRBJ2-6
CASSLAVAGLAGGKNHSGANVLTF
TGTGCCAGCAGCTTAGCCGTAGCGGGACTAGCGGGAGGAAAGAATCACTCTGGGGCCAACGTCCTGACTTTC
>NA|TRBV7-9|NA|TRBJ2-1
CASSPWVSDEQFF
TGTGCCAGCAGCCCCTGGGTGTCCGATGAGCAGTTCTTC
>NA|TRBV6-6|NA|TRBJ1-2
CASTPTRPNYGYTF
TGTGCCAGCACTCCGACACGCCCTAACTATGGCTACACCTTC
>TRBD1|TRBV4-1|few|TRBJ1-5
CASSQDYLGTGNQPQHF
TGCGCCAGCAGCCAAGATTATCTCGGGACAGGCAATCAGCCCCAGCATTTT
>TRBD2|TRBV28|NA|TRBJ2-1
CASSFTSGVNNEQFF
TGTGCCAGCAGTTTCACTAGCGGGGTTAACAATGAGCAGTTCTTC
>NA|TRBV28|NA|TRBJ1-5
CASSLFSGAQPQHF
TGTGCCAGCAGTTTATTTTCGGGGGCCCAGCCCCAGCATTTT
>NA|TRBV3-1|NA|TRBJ2-7
CAGSLVPYEQYF
TGTGCCGGCAGCCTGGTTCCCTACGAGCAGTACTTC
>TRBD1|TRBV4-2|NA|TRBJ2-7
CASSHRDRDYEQYF
TGTGCCAGCAGCCATCGGGACAGGGACTACGAGCAGTACTTC
>NA|TRBV12-3/TRBV12-4|NA|TRBJ2-5
CASSSQGWQTQYF
TGTGCCAGCAGTTCCCAGGGATGGCAGACCCAGTACTTC
>NA|TRBV20-1|few|TRBJ1-2
CSANDRSYGYTF
TGCAGTGCTAATGATAGGAGCTATGGCTACACCTTC
>TRBD2|TRBV7-2|NA|TRBJ2-4
CASSFHETSGNEQYF
TGTGCCAGCAGCTTTCATGAGACTAGCGGCAATGAGCAGTACTTC
>NA|TRBV7-2|NA|TRBJ2-2
CASSLWGGELFF
TGTGCCAGCAGCTTATGGGGCGGGGAGCTGTTTTTT
>NA|TRBV29-1|many|TRBJ2-5
CSVEEGGPETQYF
TGCAGCGTTGAAGAGGGGGGACCCGAGACCCAGTACTTC
>NA|TRBV6-1|NA|TRBJ2-4
CASTGSKNIQYF
TGTGCCAGCACAGGCTCCAAAAACATTCAGTACTTC
>NA|TRBV18|few|TRBJ2-5
CASSPPYFPTQYF
TGTGCCAGCTCACCACCCTACTTCCCGACCCAGTACTTC
>NA|TRBV29-1|few|TRBJ2-5
CSLSPLTRGGETQYF
TGCAGCCTTTCCCCCCTAACACGGGGAGGAGAGACCCAGTACTTC
>NA|TRBV7-2|NA|TRBJ2-5
CASSHGSVPQETQYF
TGTGCCAGCAGTCACGGGAGTGTCCCACAAGAGACCCAGTACTTC
>NA|TRBV12-3/TRBV12-4|NA|TRBJ2-5
CASSLLQGRTQYF
TGTGCCAGCAGTTTGTTGCAGGGAAGGACCCAGTACTTC
>NA|TRBV12-5|NA|TRBJ2-1
CASARDFDNQQFF
TGTGCTAGTGCCAGGGACTTCGACAATCAGCAGTTCTTC
>NA|TRBV24-1|NA|TRBJ2-1
CAMAQDSDYNEQFF
TGTGCCATGGCCCAGGACTCGGACTACAATGAGCAGTTCTTC
>TRBD2|TRBV4-1|few|TRBJ2-1
CASSQDRASGRAGFNEQFF
TGCGCCAGCAGCCAAGATCGGGCTAGCGGGAGGGCAGGTTTCAATGAGCAGTTCTTC
>NA|TRBV28|NA|TRBJ1-2
CASSLYRDGYTF
TGTGCCAGCAGTTTATATAGGGATGGCTACACCTTC
>TRBD1|TRBV2|NA|TRBJ2-7
CASSGQVFWEQYF
TGTGCCAGCAGCGGACAGGTCTTTTGGGAGCAGTACTTC
>TRBD1|TRBV27|NA|TRBJ2-7
CASSRTGRPYEQYF
TGTGCCAGCAGTCGGACAGGGAGGCCCTACGAGCAGTACTTC
>NA|TRBV4-1|few|TRBJ2-2
CASSQGPIIGPGELFF
TGCGCCAGCAGCCAAGGCCCTATTATTGGTCCCGGGGAGCTGTTTTTT
>TRBD1|TRBV2|once|TRBJ2-7
CASKKGGSSYEQYF
TGTGCCAGCAAAAAAGGGGGCAGCTCCTACGAGCAGTACTTC
>NA|TRBV5-5|few|TRBJ1-5
CASSLRGTQFQPQHF
TGTGCCAGCAGCTTGAGGGGTACTCAGTTTCAGCCCCAGCATTTT
>TRBD1|TRBV6-5|NA|TRBJ1-2
CASRSLGQGSHGYTF
TGTGCCAGCAGGTCCCTTGGACAGGGAAGCCATGGCTACACCTTC
>NA|TRBV7-9|NA|TRBJ2-6
CAGTPGQLSSGANVLTF
TGTGCCGGGACCCCAGGCCAGCTCAGCTCTGGGGCCAACGTCCTGACTTTC
>NA|TRBV7-2|NA|TRBJ2-1
CASSVINEQFF
TGTGCCAGCAGCGTCATAAATGAGCAGTTCTTC